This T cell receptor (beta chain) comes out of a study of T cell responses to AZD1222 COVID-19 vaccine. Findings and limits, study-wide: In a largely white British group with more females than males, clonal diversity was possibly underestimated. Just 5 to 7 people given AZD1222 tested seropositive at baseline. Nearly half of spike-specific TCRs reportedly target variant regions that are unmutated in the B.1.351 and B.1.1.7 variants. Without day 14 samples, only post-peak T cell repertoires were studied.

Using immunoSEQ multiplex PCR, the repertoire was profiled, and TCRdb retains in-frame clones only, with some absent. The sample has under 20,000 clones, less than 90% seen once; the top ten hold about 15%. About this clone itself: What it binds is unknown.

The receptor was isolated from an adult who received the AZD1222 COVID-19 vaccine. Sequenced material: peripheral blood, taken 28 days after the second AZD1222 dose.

CDR3 coding DNA: TGTGCCATCAGTGAGTCCTCTAGCGGGGGAACAGATACGCAGTATTTT. This sequence encodes CAISESSSGGTDTQYF. This chain uses TRBV10-3 with TRBJ2-3; TRBD2 matches at 10 bases. The CDR3 consists of 16 residues. V lost 0 bases to trimming and J lost 3 bases; unmatched junction nucleotides: 3. Germline CDR1 and CDR2: ENHRY and SYGVKD.